This entry lists 20 T cell receptor beta chains sequenced from one sample in a study of molecular identifiers for immune sequencing clone quantification. In TCRdb, the PCR reads were re-called with MiXCR into one record per CDR3 protein. The data hold a few hundred thousand distinct CDR3 sequences, with around 23% observed a single time. The material sequenced was naive CD8+ T cells from blood, with Jurkat cell RNA spiked in. The subset here: FACS-sorted CD8+CD4-CCR7+CD45RA+ naive T cells. Receptor source: a human donor in good health. Some libraries in this study had Jurkat cell RNA spiked in.

Note on this clonotype: Its ends do not fully match the called genes, so a read error is possible. In nucleotides, the CDR3 is TGTGCCAGCAGTGAGGTAATGGGTGCAACTAATGAAGAACTGTTTTTT. Its translation: CASSEVMGATNEELFF. The chain links TRBV6-1 to TRBJ1-4; D not resolved. The CDR3 totals 16 residues. Germline V lookup: CDR1 MNHNS, CDR2 SASEGT.

This clonotype was picked up many times. The chain combines TRBV2 with TRBJ1-1; D not certain. The CDR3 totals 11 residues. V was clipped by 5 bases and J by 6 bases, with 7 bases between them. Germline V gene lookup returns CDR1 SNHLY and CDR2 FYNNEI. CDR3 sequence (DNA): TGTGCCAGCAGTTCAGGCCCTGAAGCTTTCTTT. Translation gives CASSSGPEAFF.

Comment on this clonotype: With a much larger clone just one base away, this may be a read error. The chain links TRBV12-3 or TRBV12-4 to TRBJ2-3; D is perhaps TRBD2 (6 bases). The CDR3 spans 14 residues. V was pared by 6 bases and J by 1 base, with 11 bases between. The CDR3 nucleotides read TGTGCCAGCAGCGGAGGGGAGGGCACAGATACGCAGTATTTT. Translation: CASSGGEGTDTQYF.

The V call is TRBV4-1, the J call TRBJ1-6; D remains ambiguous. V was shortened by 1 base and J by 6 bases, with 10 bases between the two germline ends. Per germline, CDR1 MGHRA and CDR2 YSYEKL. The CDR3 has 15 residues. As DNA, the CDR3 is TGCGCCAGCAGCCAAGCCCCGCTGGTTAATTCACCCCTCCACTTT. Protein: CASSQAPLVNSPLHF.

The chain carries TRBV7-2 and TRBJ1-2; the D gene is possibly TRBD1 (5 bases). This CDR3 is 16 amino acids long. The V end lost 5 bases, the J end lost 4 bases, and 20 bases lay between the germline ends. Germline V CDR1 and CDR2: SGHTA, FQGNSA. CDR3 DNA: TGTGCCAGCAGCCCCGAGGGGTCAGCCAGCCTCTATGGCTACACCTTC. This gives the protein CASSPEGSASLYGYTF.

This clonotype showed up just a few times. This sequence joins TRBV11-2 and TRBJ1-4; 7 bases map to TRBD1. V was pared by 1 base and J by 3 bases, with 8 bases of the junction left unmatched. The CDR3 spans 17 residues. CDR1 is SGHAT, CDR2 FQNNGV, per germline. CDR3 in amino acids: CASSLGEPGQSNEKLFF. The CDR3, as DNA: TGTGCCAGCAGCTTAGGGGAACCGGGACAGTCTAATGAAAAACTGTTTTTT.

In its sample, this clonotype was seen many times. The rearrangement joins TRBV4-3 to TRBJ2-3; weak D call: TRBD1 (5 bases). CDR3 size: 16 residues. V shed 0 bases and J shed 7 bases, with 17 bases lying between them. Germline CDR1 reads LGHNA; CDR2 reads YSLEER. CDR3 residues: CASSQDRSNWGHTQYF. CDR3 bases: TGCGCCAGCAGCCAAGATCGCTCTAATTGGGGCCATACGCAGTATTTT.

This clonotype was counted only a few times. V gene TRBV6-5 combines with J gene TRBJ1-1; the D gene is possibly TRBD1 (5 bases). There are 16 residues in the CDR3. V was cut by 2 bases and J by 8 bases, with 21 bases left in between. The germline CDR1 and CDR2 sequences are MNHEY and SVGAGI. The CDR3 nucleotides read TGTGCCAGCAGTTACACCTCGACAGTCCTGACCGGGGAAGCTTTCTTT. This codes for CASSYTSTVLTGEAFF.

Details on this clonotype: A much bigger clone sits one base away, suggesting this may be a read error. The chain couples TRBV12-3 or TRBV12-4 to TRBJ1-1; perhaps TRBD1 as D (5 bases). The CDR3 covers 13 residues. The CDR3 DNA sequence: TGTGCCAGCAGTCCGGGGACGAACACTGACGCTTTCTTT. Its protein product is CASSPGTNTDAFF.

In this sample, this clonotype turned up a few times. This sequence joins TRBV10-3 and TRBJ2-2, with D perhaps TRBD1 or TRBD2 (5 bases each). The CDR3 covers 16 residues. Germline values: CDR1 ENHRY, CDR2 SYGVKD. Trimming cost V 3 bases and J 0 bases, with 11 bases left between them. For the CDR3, the DNA is TGTGCCATCAGTGAACTAGGGGCAGCGAACACCGGGGAGCTGTTTTTT. Translating it yields CAISELGAANTGELFF.

This clonotype was detected a few times. The V gene is TRBV6-2 or TRBV6-3, the J gene TRBJ2-2; D perhaps matches TRBD1 (6 bases). The germline V gene has CDR1 MNHEY and CDR2 SVGEGT. Trimming removed 7 bases from V and 0 bases from J, with 15 bases in between. This CDR3 comprises 16 residues. CDR3 sequence: CASTGQTVANTGELFF. The CDR3 coding sequence is TGTGCCAGCACAGGACAGACGGTCGCGAACACCGGGGAGCTGTTTTTT.

This clonotype turned up a few times. This rearrangement joins TRBV12-3 or TRBV12-4 to TRBJ2-5; D may be TRBD1 or TRBD2 (7 bases each). This CDR3 contains 15 residues. V was clipped by 6 bases and J by 2 bases, with 16 bases between them. CDR3 amino acids: CASRGGAGGQETQYF. The CDR3 DNA sequence: TGTGCCAGCAGGGGGGGGGCAGGGGGACAAGAGACCCAGTACTTC.

Only a few counts were recorded for this clonotype. V and J are TRBV6-2 or TRBV6-3 and TRBJ1-4; 12 positions agree with TRBD1. Germline trimming cut 2 bases from V and 8 bases from J; bases unmatched to any gene: 18. The CDR3 runs to 20 residues. Germline V gene data show CDR1 as MNHEY and CDR2 as SVGEGT. CDR3 sequence reads: CASSYAPGQGADPLEEKLFF. The CDR3 nucleotides read TGTGCCAGCAGTTACGCTCCGGGACAGGGGGCAGACCCTCTAGAAGAAAAACTGTTTTTT.

This clonotype has a count of ten or more. This chain connects TRBV6-2 or TRBV6-3 to TRBJ2-3, with D tentatively TRBD1 (5 bases). The CDR3 runs 13 residues. Germline V gene data show CDR1 as MNHEY and CDR2 as SVGEGT. Trimming pared 9 bases from V and 0 bases from J, leaving 10 bases between. The CDR3 here is CASSGASTDTQYF. The CDR3 region has the DNA TGTGCCAGTAGTGGGGCAAGCACAGATACGCAGTATTTT.

The genes are TRBV7-3 and TRBJ2-3; TRBD2 is a possible D gene (5 bases). This CDR3 is 15 amino acids long. Between the trimmed V and J ends, which lost 5 bases and 2 bases, there was a span of 14 bases. CDR1 is SGHTA, CDR2 FQGTGA, per germline. The CDR3 region is CASSKGRGNTDTQYF. DNA for the CDR3: TGTGCCAGCAGCAAAGGACGGGGAAACACAGATACGCAGTATTTT. Full variable domain (missing parts from reference TRBV7-3 and TRBJ2-3): GAGVSQTPSNKVTEKGKYVELRCDPISGHTALYWYRQSLGQGPEFLIYFQGTGAADDSGLPNDRFFAVRPEGSVSTLKIQRTERGDSAVYLCASSKGRGNTDTQYFGPGTRLTVL.

This clonotype was counted a few times. The chain is built from TRBV20-1 and TRBJ2-1, with 8 positions matching TRBD2. CDR1 is DFQATT and CDR2 is SNEGSKA in the germline V gene (reference sequence). Trimming at V came to 3 bases and at J to 5 bases, leaving 9 bases not matched to a gene. CDR3 size: 15 residues. DNA for the CDR3: TGCAGTGCTAGCTCACTAGCGGCGCCTAACAATGAGCAGTTCTTC. Its translation: CSASSLAAPNNEQFF.

Only a few counts were recorded for this clonotype. This sequence joins TRBV3-1 and TRBJ2-2; a weak D match, TRBD1 (6 bases). Germline V gene sequence: CDR1 LGHDT, CDR2 YNNKEL (reference sequence). The CDR3 runs 14 residues. The germline V and J ends were trimmed by 0 bases and 4 bases, with 6 bases remaining between them. The CDR3 sequence is CASSQEGGTGELFF. CDR3 DNA: TGTGCCAGCAGCCAAGAAGGGGGCACCGGGGAGCTGTTTTTT.

The chain uses TRBV19 and TRBJ2-4; no clear D gene. Germline V gene sequence: CDR1 LNHDA, CDR2 SQIVND (reference sequence). Deletions cut 3 bases from V and 13 bases from J, with 31 bases between. This CDR3 has 18 amino acids. The CDR3 DNA is TGTGCCAGTAGTATGCCCTACCCCCTAACCGGGCAACGGGCCCTACAGTACTTC. It specifies CASSMPYPLTGQRALQYF. The full variable domain, its missing parts supplied by reference TRBV19 and TRBJ2-4, is DGGITQSPKYLFRKEGQNVTLSCEQNLNHDAMYWYRQDPGQGLRLIYYSQIVNDFQKGDIAEGYSVSREKKESFPLTVTSAQKNPTAFYLCASSMPYPLTGQRALQYFGAGTRLSVL.

As concerns this clonotype: Without the conserved terminal phenylalanine or tryptophan, this CDR3 likely stems from a read error. The chain links TRBV27 to TRBJ2-7; D might be TRBD1 (5 bases). The ends were cut back, 0 bases at V and 3 bases at J, with 9 bases in the middle. The CDR3 sequence is 14 residues long. In germline, CDR1 is MNHEY, CDR2 SMNVEV (reference sequence). The chain's CDR3 is CASSLSTGFYEQYY. In DNA, the CDR3 is TGTGCCAGCAGTTTATCCACAGGCTTCTACGAGCAGTACTAC.

About this clonotype itself: Being one base from a much bigger clone, this may be a read error. This rearrangement joins TRBV28 to TRBJ1-3, with D unclear. Germline V CDR1 and CDR2: MDHEN, SYDVKM. Deletions cut 3 bases from V and 2 bases from J, with 8 bases between. CDR3 length: 14 amino acids. The CDR3 sequence is CASSFAKTGNTIYF. CDR3 bases: TGTGCCAGCAGTTTCGCGAAGACTGGAAACACCATATATTTT.